The following is a TCR beta chain sequence with its context. Trimming stripped 1 base from V and 0 bases from J, with 9 bases between. CDR3 size: 15 residues. CDR1 and CDR2 from the germline V gene are KGHSH and LQKENI. This entry is derived from a study of blood T cell repertoires in COVID-19. On the study more broadly: Samples taken during acute and convalescent COVID-19 were collected in the United States, Italy and Spain. Sample material is recorded as cDNA or gDNA derived from T cells, B-cell-depleted T cells, or PBMCs.

Per the original methods: By means of reference gene primer amplification, nucleated cell counts were estimated. The repertoire was sequenced with immunoSEQ multiplex PCR; TCRdb's copy has only in-frame clones and lacks some. The V and J calls and the clone size are those of that table, but D and trimming were determined from the DNA. The top ten hold about 2.3% of the sample, which has 220,000 or so clones, about 80% seen once. This chain uses TRBV18 with TRBJ1-1, with D possibly being TRBD1 (5 bases). Sequenced: peripheral blood. The source of this sequence is a woman between 55 and 75 years old with acute or convalescent COVID-19. The CDR3 protein is CASSPLAGMNTEAFF. CDR3 DNA: TGTGCCAGCTCACCACTGGCAGGGATGAACACTGAAGCTTTCTTT.